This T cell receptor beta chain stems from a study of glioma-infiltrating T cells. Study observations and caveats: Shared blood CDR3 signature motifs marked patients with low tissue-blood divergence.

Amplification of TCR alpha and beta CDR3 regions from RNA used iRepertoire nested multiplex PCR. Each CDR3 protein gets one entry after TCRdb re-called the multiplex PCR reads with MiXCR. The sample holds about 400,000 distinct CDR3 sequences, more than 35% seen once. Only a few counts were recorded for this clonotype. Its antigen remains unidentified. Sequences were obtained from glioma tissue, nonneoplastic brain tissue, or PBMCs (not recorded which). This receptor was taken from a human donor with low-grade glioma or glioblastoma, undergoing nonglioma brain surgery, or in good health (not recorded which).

The CDR3 DNA sequence: TGTGCCAGTAGTATTTGGGGAGATCAGCCCCAGCATTTT. This encodes CASSIWGDQPQHF. This sequence joins TRBV19 and TRBJ1-5; D is unclear. Trimming left V 3 bases short and J 5 bases short, with 8 bases between. The CDR3 covers 13 residues. CDR1 is LNHDA and CDR2 is SQIVND in the germline V gene (reference sequence).